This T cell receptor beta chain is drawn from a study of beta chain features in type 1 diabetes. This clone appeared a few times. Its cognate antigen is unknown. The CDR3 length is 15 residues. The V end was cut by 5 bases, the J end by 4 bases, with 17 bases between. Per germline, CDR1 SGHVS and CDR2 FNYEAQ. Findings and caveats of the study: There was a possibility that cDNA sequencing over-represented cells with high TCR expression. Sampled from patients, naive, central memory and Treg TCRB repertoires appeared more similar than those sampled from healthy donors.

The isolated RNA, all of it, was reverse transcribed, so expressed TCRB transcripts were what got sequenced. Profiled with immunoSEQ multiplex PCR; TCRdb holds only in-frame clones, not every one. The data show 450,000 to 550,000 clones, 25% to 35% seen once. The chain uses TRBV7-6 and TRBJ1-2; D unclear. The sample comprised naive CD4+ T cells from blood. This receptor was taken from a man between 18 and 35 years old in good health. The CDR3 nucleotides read TGTGCCAGCAGCCCAAACACCATCCCCCTCTATGGCTACACCTTC. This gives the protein CASSPNTIPLYGYTF.